This is a list of T cell receptor beta chains from one sample in a study of shared T cell receptors in the human thymus. Data came from immunoSEQ multiplex PCR; TCRdb stores just in-frame clones and leaves some out. The sample yields more than 550,000 clones, 75% to 90% seen once. The same data also contributed to another study, on human thymus T cells.

The material sequenced was thymocytes. Every receptor here comes from a girl under two years old with a congenital heart defect. Each CDR3 is given with its conserved first and last residue. D genes are given only for firm matches. The listing skips clone size in some rows; elsewhere it reads once, few, many or a size class.

J,size,V,D,DNA,CDR3
TRBJ2-3,NA,TRBV29-1,NA,TGCAGCGTTGAAGACAGGGGATTTGCAGATACGCAGTATTTT,CSVEDRGFADTQYF
TRBJ1-2,NA,TRBV4-3,NA,TGCGCCAGCAGCCAATATCGAGGGCCCAACTATGGCTACACCTTC,CASSQYRGPNYGYTF
TRBJ2-7,NA,TRBV7-2,NA,TGTGCCAGCAGCTTAGAAGTCAGCTCCTACGAGCAGTACTTC,CASSLEVSSYEQYF
TRBJ2-5,NA,TRBV6-1,TRBD1,TGTGCCAGCAGCGAGCTGGGACAGGGCGTGGAGACCCAGTACTTC,CASSELGQGVETQYF
TRBJ1-1,NA,TRBV29-1,TRBD1,TGCAGCGTTGGGATGGACAGGACTGAAGCTTTCTTT,CSVGMDRTEAFF
TRBJ2-5,NA,TRBV29-1,NA,TGCAGCGTTGGGCCCCGCCACTTACGAGGAGAACACTTC,CSVGPRHLRGEHF
TRBJ1-2,NA,TRBV21-1,NA,TGTGCCAGCAGCCACCGGACAGGGTGGTATGGCTACACCTTC,CASSHRTGWYGYTF
TRBJ2-5,NA,TRBV7-6,TRBD2,TGTGCCAGCAGCTTAGGGACAGGACTAGCGGGGGGCGGGTACCAAGAGACCCAGTACTTC,CASSLGTGLAGGGYQETQYF
TRBJ2-1,NA,TRBV6-1,TRBD2,TGTGCCAGCAGTGCCAGGCGGGGGGCTAATCTCAATGAGCAGTTCTTC,CASSARRGANLNEQFF
TRBJ1-2,NA,TRBV10-1,NA,TGCGCCAGCAGTGAGTCGGCAGGCCCAAGGGGCTACACCTTC,CASSESAGPRGYTF
TRBJ1-5,NA,TRBV28,TRBD1,TGTGCCAGCAGTTACATCGTAAAGGACAGGGGGCATCAGCCCCAGCATTTT,CASSYIVKDRGHQPQHF
TRBJ2-7,once,TRBV5-1,TRBD1,TGCGCCAGCAGCTTACAGGGGGAAGGCTACTGGTACGAGCAGTACTTC,CASSLQGEGYWYEQYF
TRBJ1-4,once,TRBV5-1,TRBD1,TGCGCCAGCAGCTTGCCCCGACAGGGGACTAATGAAAAACTGTTTTTT,CASSLPRQGTNEKLFF
TRBJ1-4,NA,TRBV5-1,NA,TGCGCCAGCAGCCGCGGGGAGGGGCAAGCTTATGAAAAACTGTTTTTT,CASSRGEGQAYEKLFF
TRBJ2-7,NA,TRBV7-9,NA,TGTGCCAGCAGCTTCTTAGGACAGAGCTCCTACGAGCAGTACTTC,CASSFLGQSSYEQYF
TRBJ2-2,NA,TRBV9,TRBD1,TGTGCCAGCAGCGTAAATCGGGACAGGGGATCCGGGGAGCTGTTTTTT,CASSVNRDRGSGELFF
TRBJ1-1,NA,TRBV12-5,NA,TGTGCTAGTATGGAGGGATTGGGTTTTGAGAACACTGAAGCTTTCTTT,CASMEGLGFENTEAFF
TRBJ2-2,NA,TRBV9,TRBD2,TGTGCCAGCAGCCCGACCTTAGCGGGAGTGAACACCGGGGAGCTGTTTTTT,CASSPTLAGVNTGELFF
TRBJ1-2,NA,TRBV6-5,NA,TGTGCCAGCGGAAACAACTCGTCGGGCTATGGCTACACCTTC,CASGNNSSGYGYTF
TRBJ1-2,once,TRBV27,NA,TGTGCCAGCAGCCATCTCTCCAGGGGTTTGAACTATGGCTACACCTTC,CASSHLSRGLNYGYTF
TRBJ1-2,NA,TRBV2,TRBD1,TGTGCCAGCCAGGGGGACAGGCCCCTATTAAATGGCTACACCTTC,CASQGDRPLLNGYTF
TRBJ2-5,NA,TRBV7-3,NA,TGTGCCAGCAGCCAAGGGGGGGGGCCAGAGACCCAGTACTTC,CASSQGGGPETQYF
TRBJ1-4,NA,TRBV5-6,TRBD1,TGTGCCAGCAGCTACTCACAGGGGGTAGGTGAAAAACTGTTTTTT,CASSYSQGVGEKLFF
TRBJ1-2,NA,TRBV19,NA,TGTGCCAGTAGTCCCCGGAAGGGAGGGGGGCGCGGCTACACCTTC,CASSPRKGGGRGYTF
TRBJ1-1,NA,TRBV5-5,TRBD1,TGTGCCAGCAGCTTGGCATGGGCCCTAGGACAGGACACTGAAGCTTTCTTT,CASSLAWALGQDTEAFF
TRBJ2-3,NA,TRBV28,NA,TGTGCCAGCAGCAAGCGGGCAACAGATACGCAGTATTTT,CASSKRATDTQYF
TRBJ1-2,NA,TRBV7-3,TRBD1,TGTGCCAGCAGCCCTATGGGGACAGGGTATGGCTACACCTTC,CASSPMGTGYGYTF
TRBJ2-2,NA,TRBV23-1,NA,TGCGCCAGCAGAACTATACGCTCTGGAAAACCCACCGGGGAGCTGTTTTTT,CASRTIRSGKPTGELFF
TRBJ2-6,NA,TRBV4-1,TRBD1,TGCGCCAGCAGCTCACCGGGACAGGGATGTTCCGGGGCCAACGTCCTGACTTTC,CASSSPGQGCSGANVLTF
TRBJ2-1,NA,TRBV28,TRBD1,TGTGCCAGCCAACTCCGACAGGGGGGAAATGAGCAGTTCTTC,CASQLRQGGNEQFF
TRBJ1-1,NA,TRBV2,TRBD1,TGTGCCACCGTCCCGGGACAGGGACGGAACACTGAAGCTTTCTTT,CATVPGQGRNTEAFF
TRBJ1-1,NA,TRBV5-1,NA,TGCGCCAGCAGCTTAGGGGCCTTTGGGAACACTGAAGCTTTCTTT,CASSLGAFGNTEAFF
TRBJ1-2,NA,TRBV6-6,NA,TGTGCCAGCACCGTAGACAGGAACTATGGCTACACCTTC,CASTVDRNYGYTF
TRBJ1-1,NA,TRBV6-6,NA,TGTGCCAGCAGTCTTTTCCAGGCCTTGAGTGCTTTCTTT,CASSLFQALSAFF
TRBJ2-3,once,TRBV27,TRBD1,TGTGCCAGCAGTCAAGGGACAGGGAGAGAAGATACGCAGTATTTT,CASSQGTGREDTQYF
TRBJ2-7,NA,TRBV5-1,NA,TGCGCCAGCAGCTTGGACAGTAGCTCCTACGAGCAGTACTTC,CASSLDSSSYEQYF
TRBJ2-1,NA,TRBV5-4,TRBD2,TGTGCCAGCAGCGGGACTAGCGGGGAATACAATGAGCAGTTCTTC,CASSGTSGEYNEQFF
TRBJ2-3,NA,TRBV11-2,TRBD2,TGTGCCAGCAGCTTATGGCTCTTGGGGGGAGGGACAGATACGCAGTATTTT,CASSLWLLGGGTDTQYF
TRBJ1-4,few,TRBV14,TRBD1,TGTGCCAGCAGCCAAGAGGTTATTTTGGGCAGGGGGCTAATTAATGAAAAACTGTTTTTT,CASSQEVILGRGLINEKLFF
TRBJ1-3,NA,TRBV27,TRBD1,TGTGCCAGCAGTTTGTTTTACGGGACAGGCCTCGCCGGAAACACCATATATTTT,CASSLFYGTGLAGNTIYF
TRBJ2-2,NA,TRBV9,NA,TGTGCCAGCAGCGTAGGCAGAGGAACTAGGGACACCGGGGAGCTGTTTTTT,CASSVGRGTRDTGELFF
TRBJ2-6,NA,TRBV15,TRBD1,TGTGCCACCAGCAGGGGTGACAGGGGAAACTCGGGGGCCAACGTCCTGACTTTC,CATSRGDRGNSGANVLTF
TRBJ2-1,NA,TRBV7-3,TRBD2,TGTGCCAGCAGCCTTAGCGGGGGGTCCTACAATGAGCAGTTCTTC,CASSLSGGSYNEQFF
TRBJ2-5,few,TRBV19,TRBD2,TGTGCCAGTAGTATTCAGGGAGGGCAAGAGACCCAGTACTTC,CASSIQGGQETQYF
TRBJ1-1,NA,TRBV5-1,TRBD1,TGCGCCAGCAGCGGAAAGACAGGGCTCACTGAAGCTTTCTTT,CASSGKTGLTEAFF
TRBJ1-3,NA,TRBV7-8,TRBD1,TGTGCCAGCAGCTCCGACAGGGACTCTGGAAACACCATATATTTT,CASSSDRDSGNTIYF
TRBJ2-3,NA,TRBV29-1,TRBD1,TGCAGCGTTGCTTCGGGACAGGGGGCAGATACGCAGTATTTT,CSVASGQGADTQYF
TRBJ1-1,NA,TRBV11-2,NA,TGTGCCAGCAGAGATACAGGGCTCGACACTGAAGCTTTCTTT,CASRDTGLDTEAFF
TRBJ1-2,NA,TRBV4-3,NA,TGCGCCAGCAGCCAGAGGGTAGGGGGTCCCCACCCTCCGGGCTACACCTTC,CASSQRVGGPHPPGYTF
TRBJ2-1,NA,TRBV4-1,NA,TGCGCCAGCAGCCCCGTCGGTCCAACCTCCTACAATGAGCAGTTCTTC,CASSPVGPTSYNEQFF
TRBJ1-6,NA,TRBV30,NA,TGTGCCTCGGGGGGGGAGGGTCATTCACCCCTCCACTTT,CASGGEGHSPLHF
TRBJ1-2,NA,TRBV7-9,TRBD1,TGTGCCAGCAGCTTCTCAACGGACAGGGGTAATGGCTACACCTTC,CASSFSTDRGNGYTF
TRBJ2-1,NA,TRBV7-3,NA,TGTGCCAGCAGCTTAAGAGTAGTAGCCAACAATGAGCAGTTCTTC,CASSLRVVANNEQFF
TRBJ1-5,NA,TRBV30,TRBD1,TGTGCCTGGACGGTGACAGGGGGTCGAAATCAGCCCCAGCATTTT,CAWTVTGGRNQPQHF
TRBJ2-7,NA,TRBV27,NA,TGTGCCAGCAGTCCTACAGCCAACTACGAGCAGTACTTC,CASSPTANYEQYF
TRBJ2-6,NA,TRBV5-1,NA,TGCGCCAGCAGCTTGGCTCTGACTGGTTACCATGGGGCCAACGTCCTGACTTTC,CASSLALTGYHGANVLTF
TRBJ2-5,NA,TRBV7-2,NA,TGTGCCAGCAGCTTAGCGGGGACTCCGAACCAAGAGACCCAGTACTTC,CASSLAGTPNQETQYF
TRBJ1-2,NA,TRBV28,NA,TGTGCCAGCAGTTCAGATGGGGCTTGGGAAAATACTAACTATGGCTACACCTTC,CASSSDGAWENTNYGYTF
TRBJ2-7,NA,TRBV5-5,TRBD2,TGTGCCAGCACCCCTAGCGGGACCGAGCAGTACTTC,CASTPSGTEQYF